The TCR beta chain under discussion was sequenced for a study of cytomegalovirus exposure and HLA in healthy donors (dated by TCRdb to about 2017). Regarding the study in general: An earlier analysis of roughly 500 of the donors reported 250 to 300 Gb of sequence data and roughly 110 million unique TCR beta sequences from 150 million to 200 million T cells. An early release covering 550 to 650 HLA-typed donors comprised approximately 300 gigabases of sequencing data and roughly 86 million unique TCR sequences. Among the roughly 370 genotyped donors, approximately 77% belonged to the genetic ancestry cluster associated with self-reported Caucasian donors. The study aimed to test whether cataloging public T cell receptors could reveal signatures of past pathogen exposure. The T cell repertoires of 666 subjects were profiled by immunosequencing and related to cytomegalovirus serostatus. In addition to the first cohort of 650 to 750 subjects, a separate validation cohort of 120 different subjects was used. To predict cytomegalovirus infection status, the study combined high-throughput TCR immunosequencing, statistical association of individual TCRs with disease status, and machine learning. A later analysis re-analyzed previously published TCR beta repertoires from hundreds of donors and added high-resolution HLA genotyping to study TCR occurrence patterns. Rather than using new phenotypic data, the later analysis identified candidate immune exposures from TCR beta sequences and from how often those sequences occurred across donors. In an earlier analysis of several hundred of the donors, high-throughput TCR beta sequencing was used to judge whether each TCR beta V gene segment behaved as functional or pseudogenic. Donor age, sex, ethnicity and CMV serostatus were compiled together with the repertoire data. In a later genetic analysis, genome-wide SNP genotypes for about three fifths of the roughly 670 donors were used, and that subset was treated as a discovery cohort. Every repertoire in the discovery cohort had been generated on one and the same sequencing platform. HLA typing included class I and class II loci at four-digit resolution. The number of donors typed differed by locus, with roughly 620-630 for A, B, C, DRB1 and DQB1, about 500 for DQA1, over 600 for DPA1, and 450 to 480 for DPB1. About five DR-DQ haplotypes were handled as single units for association and clustering because linkage in the cohort was strong. Among around 400 genotyped donors of the cohort, an average of approximately 230,000 unique TCR beta nucleotide sequences were sequenced per donor, roughly 20% of them non-productive. The paper's findings and limits, for the study overall: In a later analysis, around 17,000 TCR beta sequences were associated with specific HLA alleles at a false discovery rate of 0.05. The earlier analysis of almost 600 of the donors excluded some 15 rarely observed V segments, including chromosome 9 orphons, because counts were too low. An association between a missense DCLRE1C variant and V-gene and J-gene trimming of TCR beta chains was found in a later genetic analysis and replicated in an independent cohort. Most TCR sequences were seen in very few donors, while some public TCRs were found in many individuals. In an earlier analysis of around 500 of the donors, most TCR beta V segments appeared in productive rearrangements about 87% or about 30% of the time, broadly matching IMGT annotations. HLA typing was unavailable for some donors at each locus, so association tests used only the typed subset. Assigning TCR associations to individual alleles was difficult when HLA alleles, especially DR and DQ, strongly co-occurred. Some IMGT-functional V segments, including TRBV6-2 and TRBV6-3, could not be distinguished by the 87-base-pair reads and were therefore excluded. According to a later analysis, TCR association rates differed among HLA loci, with DRB1 alleles showing the most associated TCRs and HLA-C alleles showing the fewest. Linkage disequilibrium might explain the correlated functional status among segregating V segments, but an unknown experimental factor could not be ruled out. Roughly uniform sequencing depth across donors was assumed in presence/absence analyses, although this assumption may not hold. In a later genetic analysis, fewer N-insertions in productive TCRs were reported among donors in an Asian-associated ancestry cluster than the 666-donor mean. In a later analysis, most CMV-associated TCR beta chains were found to appear HLA-restricted, with HLA associations seemingly driven largely by CMV exposure. The study listed 164 TCR beta chains as associated with cytomegalovirus. The authors suggested that the approach could potentially be extended to other disease states and immunological phenotypes. Three of the identified cytomegalovirus-associated TCR beta chains were confirmed in vitro to be specific for cytomegalovirus antigens. In a later analysis, HLA-associated TCR beta chains were found to be more clonally expanded and to have lower generation probabilities than equally common non-associated chains. Immune exposure information for the cohort was limited to CMV serostatus. The cohort was sequenced for TCR beta chains only, and without alpha or paired-chain data the features that could be detected were limited. The classifier was reported to diagnose cytomegalovirus status with high specificity and sensitivity in both the original cohort and the validation cohort. A later analysis reported that several top co-occurrence clusters appeared linked to parvovirus B19, influenza, CMV and Epstein-Barr virus. The sequencing pipeline was judged likely to have produced a cluster of highly shared sequence variants as a technical artifact. A further reported finding was that TCR beta sequences accurately predicted the HLA-A and HLA-B alleles for most subjects in the first cohort.

For this clone: No cognate antigen has been identified for it. Per-base qualities were not stored, and no clone one base away is much larger.

The junction shows trimming of 1 base on V and 5 bases on J, plus 14 bases between the germline ends. The CDR3 numbers 15 residues from cysteine through phenylalanine. Of the read, only the CDR3 DNA is kept; its 45 bases are in frame from base 1. CDR1 and CDR2 were assigned from the germline V gene as SGHTA and FQGNSA. The cohort was made up of about 610 healthy bone marrow donors. All cohort members were sampled while nominally healthy, although unrecorded immune exposures were likely present. The donor tested CMV seronegative, placing the donor among the 350 or so seronegative members of the cohort. A peripheral blood sample was provided by each donor, and peripheral blood mononuclear cells were used for TCR beta sequencing. The Qiagen DNeasy Blood Extraction Kit was used to extract genomic DNA from the blood cell samples. Library preparation employed the immunoSEQ multiplex PCR assay. A mixture of 60 forward primers for TCR Vbeta segments and 13 reverse primers for TCR Jbeta segments was used in the multiplex PCR. The CDR3 region of rearranged TCR beta genes was amplified from genomic DNA by a multiplex PCR assay. Amplified TCR beta libraries were sequenced as 87-base-pair reads on the Illumina HiSeq System. Per the original workflow: Across the 600 to 700 repertoires, a later analysis counted 60 million to 90 million unique TCR beta chains, some 11 million of which were shared by at least two donors. Raw reads were error-corrected and collapsed into unique sequences with a nearest-neighbor algorithm that merged closely related sequences to remove PCR and sequencing errors. CDR3 sequences were aligned to IMGT reference sequences to assign V, D and J gene segments. For a sequence to be retained, a match of at least six nucleotides to both a V gene segment and a J gene segment was required. Rearrangements were called productive when the CDR3 lacked stop codons and stayed in frame with V and J; all others were non-productive. Following IMGT convention, CDR3 was defined as the stretch from the second conserved V-encoded cysteine to the conserved J-encoded phenylalanine. The earlier analysis of some 550 of the donors excluded any sequence lacking an unambiguous match to a single V gene segment. In an earlier analysis of 587 of the donors, a V segment was called functional when productive rearrangements were above 56.7%, and segregating when the standard deviation between donors exceeded 5%. To diagnose cytomegalovirus status from the catalog of TCR beta chain sequences, a statistical classification framework was built. In a later analysis, TCR nucleotide sequences were compared against IMGT/GENE-DB human TR gene sequences so that V and J genes could be assigned. The TCRdist pipeline was used in a later analysis to assign CDR3 sequences and most-parsimonious VDJ recombination scenarios. In a later analysis, each TCR beta chain was defined by its CDR3 amino acid sequence together with its V-gene family, and reads without a unique V-gene family were excluded. A later analysis removed roughly 590 highly shared, low-generation-probability nucleotide sequences to deal with suspected cross-contamination and a sequencing artifact. In a later analysis, a clonal expansion index for each public chain was calculated from normalized within-repertoire ranks of inferred template counts. Generation probabilities in a later analysis came from a VDJ recombination model fitted to out-of-frame rearrangements, and those results were checked against IGoR. In a later analysis, hypergeometric tests were used to score TCR-TCR, TCR-HLA and TCR-CMV co-occurrence, with a repertoire-size bias correction applied to TCR pairs. In a later analysis, false discovery rates were estimated by permuting HLA or CMV assignments 20 times. In a later analysis, co-occurring TCRs were grouped using DBSCAN, and TCRdist sequence similarity was added for clustering within HLA-allele-positive subsets. Repertoires with fewer than 30,000 or more than 120,000 public chains were left out of co-occurrence clustering, as were five repertoires with anomalous nucleotide sharing. Entries here come from immuneACCESS through TCRdb and include only in-frame sequences with V and J called. Some clones fail to appear in such tables; in the studies checked, an unresolved V gene covers under half of the shortfall, and the cause of the remainder is unknown. The DNA gave D and trimming, while V, J and clone size come from that table. The sample has roughly 120,000 clones on record, about 70% of them singletons. Of the sample, around 4.2% falls within the top ten clones.

The sequencing input was PBMCs. This receptor was obtained from a woman aged 40 to 55 in good health and CMV-seronegative. This sequence uses TRBV7-2 and TRBJ2-5, with a tentative D gene TRBD2 over 6 matching bases. The CDR3 region: CASSLVTGVRETQYF. In nucleotides, the sequence is TGTGCCAGCAGCTTAGTTACGGGAGTCCGGGAGACCCAGTACTTC.